A single sample is the source of the 32 T cell receptor beta chains below, sequenced in a study of blood T cell repertoires in COVID-19. Method: immunoSEQ multiplex PCR; TCRdb's copy keeps in-frame clones and lacks some. Here the sample spans 200,000 to 300,000 clones, roughly 80% being singletons. Sequenced: peripheral blood. The receptors were sampled from a woman at least 80 years old with COVID-19, enrolled during active disease.

The rearrangement uses TRBV5-1 and TRBJ1-6, with D maybe TRBD1 (6 bases). This CDR3 region has 13 residues. Germline CDR1 SGHRS, CDR2 YFSETQ. V was trimmed by 5 bases and J by 5 bases, leaving 8 bases between them. CDR3 region: CASRDSHNSPLHF. CDR3 sequence (DNA): TGCGCCAGCAGGGACAGCCATAATTCACCCCTCCACTTT.

The V gene is TRBV6-6, the J gene TRBJ2-4; 7 nucleotides match TRBD1. The CDR3 length is 14 residues. Germline CDR1 reads MNHNY; CDR2 reads SVGAGI (reference sequence). V shed 8 bases, J shed 8 bases, and the junction held 12 bases outside the gene matches. The CDR3 protein is CASALRGPEDIQYF. The CDR3, as DNA: TGTGCCAGCGCTTTGAGGGGGCCCGAGGACATTCAGTACTTC.

V usage is TRBV4-1 and J usage is TRBJ2-1; 8 nucleotides agree with TRBD2. Looked up from germline, CDR1 is MGHRA and CDR2 is YSYEKL. The CDR3 is 16 amino acids. The junction had 5 bases not matched to a gene; V was cut back by 4 bases and J by 0 bases. Written as DNA, the CDR3 is TGCGCCAGCAGCCCCGGGAGGGGCAGCTCCTACAATGAGCAGTTCTTC. Translating it yields CASSPGRGSSYNEQFF.

This clone was picked up one time. V is TRBV30 and J is TRBJ1-2, with a tentative D call TRBD1 (5 bases). The CDR3 has 13 residues. The germline V and J ends were trimmed by 8 bases and 4 bases, with 17 bases remaining between them. Germline CDR1 GTSNPN, CDR2 SVGIG (reference sequence). The CDR3 spells CAGDQGFSYGYTF. The CDR3 coding sequence is TGTGCCGGAGATCAGGGATTTTCCTATGGCTACACCTTC.

This chain links TRBV9 with TRBJ1-1; D unresolved. The V end was cut by 1 base, the J end by 2 bases, with 12 bases between. CDR3 length equals 15 residues. Germline V gene lookup returns CDR1 SGDLS and CDR2 YYNGEE. Written as DNA, the CDR3 is TGTGCCAGCAGCGTATTTGGGAGCACAAACACTGAAGCTTTCTTT. Translating gives CASSVFGSTNTEAFF.

The rearrangement joins TRBV5-1 to TRBJ1-6; 9 bases line up with TRBD1. The CDR3 runs to 17 residues. Per germline, CDR1 SGHRS and CDR2 YFSETQ. Germline trimming cut 3 bases from V and 3 bases from J; bases unmatched to any gene: 7. The CDR3 DNA reads as TGCGCCAGCAGCTACTCTGACAGGGGGATCTATAATTCACCCCTCCACTTT. The encoded protein is CASSYSDRGIYNSPLHF.

This sequence joins TRBV28 and TRBJ1-5, with D possibly matching TRBD1 (6 bases). V shed 3 bases and J shed 6 bases, with 18 bases lying between them. This CDR3 is built from 16 residues. The germline V gene encodes CDR1 MDHEN and CDR2 SYDVKM. The CDR3 DNA reads TGTGCCAGCAGTTTCAGGCCCAGGGGCACGCCTCAGCCCCAGCATTTT. Residues: CASSFRPRGTPQPQHF.

The gene calls are TRBV7-9 and TRBJ2-2; D possibly corresponds to TRBD2 (5 bases). The ends were cut back, 3 bases at V and 5 bases at J, with 7 bases in the middle. Germline lookup yields CDR1 SEHNR and CDR2 FQNEAQ (reference sequence). The CDR3 has 13 amino acids. As DNA, the CDR3 is TGTGCCAGCAGCTTTACGGGGACCGGGGAGCTGTTTTTT. Amino acids: CASSFTGTGELFF. Full variable domain (outside the CDR3, taken from reference TRBV7-9 and TRBJ2-2): DTGVSQNPRHKITKRGQNVTFRCDPISEHNRLYWYRQTLGQGPEFLTYFQNEAQLEKSRLLSDRFSAERPKGSFSTLEIQRTEQGDSAMYLCASSFTGTGELFFGEGSRLTVL.

The chain couples TRBV6-5 to TRBJ1-2; possible D gene TRBD1, 6 bases. Trimming stripped 0 bases from V and 7 bases from J, with 15 bases between. The CDR3 runs to 15 residues. CDR1 and CDR2 from the germline V gene are MNHEY and SVGAGI. CDR3 DNA sequence: TGTGCCAGCAGTTACTCGACGGGGGGCATTGGTGGCTACACCTTC. It codes for CASSYSTGGIGGYTF.

The V and J genes are TRBV25-1 and TRBJ1-5; 7 positions match TRBD1. CDR1 is MGHDK, CDR2 SYGVNS, per germline. This CDR3 contains 14 residues. Germline trimming cut 3 bases from V and 9 bases from J; bases unmatched to any gene: 8. The CDR3 spells CASSDSVWTGPQHF. CDR3 sequence (DNA): TGTGCCAGCAGTGACTCGGTATGGACAGGGCCCCAGCATTTT.

This clone was observed once. The V and J genes are TRBV28 and TRBJ1-4; 9 bases line up with TRBD1. Germline CDR1 is MDHEN and CDR2 is SYDVKM. The CDR3 is made up of 15 amino acids. Trimming cost V 4 bases and J 6 bases; bases outside gene matches: 6. CDR3 DNA: TGTGCCAGCAGTTCCCCCTGGACAGGGGATGAAAAACTGTTTTTT. Protein: CASSSPWTGDEKLFF.

The CDR3 region is CASSPPRDNQPQHF. For the CDR3, the DNA is TGTGCCAGCAGTCCCCCGCGAGATAATCAGCCCCAGCATTTT. The chain uses TRBV6-6 and TRBJ1-5; D is undetermined. V lost 5 bases, J lost 4 bases, and 12 bases lay in between. The CDR3 extends over 14 amino acids. The germline gives CDR1 MNHNY, CDR2 SVGAGI (reference sequence).

V gene TRBV4-1 combines with J gene TRBJ1-3; 9 nucleotides agree with TRBD1. The germline gives CDR1 MGHRA, CDR2 YSYEKL. Trimming removed 1 base from V and 8 bases from J; junction bases left unmatched: 6. The CDR3 length is 15 residues. The CDR3 is CASSQGDRVIDTIYF. The CDR3 nucleotides are TGCGCCAGCAGCCAAGGGGACAGGGTTATAGACACCATATATTTT.

The chain is built from TRBV19 and TRBJ2-1; 7 bases agree with TRBD2. The CDR3 length is 11 residues. CDR1 is LNHDA and CDR2 is SQIVND in the germline V gene (reference sequence). J lost 12 bases, V lost 4 bases, and 3 bases had no gene match. DNA of the CDR3: TGTGCCAGTAGTAGTGAGCGGGGGCAGTTCTTC. This encodes CASSSERGQFF.

A few counts support this clone. V is TRBV27 and J is TRBJ1-1; D is unclear. This CDR3 is 13 amino acids long. V lost 4 bases to trimming and J lost 3 bases, with 9 bases between them. Germline CDR1 MNHEY, CDR2 SMNVEV (reference sequence). For the CDR3, the DNA is TGTGCCAGCAGTTACCGGAGTGACACTGAAGCTTTCTTT. Its translation: CASSYRSDTEAFF.

This chain uses TRBV9 with TRBJ1-2; a possible D gene is TRBD1 (5 bases). Germline-derived CDR1 and CDR2 are SGDLS and YYNGEE. The CDR3 totals 15 residues. Between the trimmed V and J ends, which lost 0 bases and 0 bases, there was a span of 9 bases. In DNA, the CDR3 is TGTGCCAGCAGCGTAGCCACAGGTACTAACTATGGCTACACCTTC. Amino acid sequence: CASSVATGTNYGYTF.

This chain connects TRBV6-2 or TRBV6-3 to TRBJ1-5; D perhaps matches TRBD1 (5 bases). The CDR3 contains 14 residues. With 2 bases removed from V and 3 bases from J, the gap between germline ends came to 8 bases. Germline lookup yields CDR1 MNHEY and CDR2 SVGEGT. CDR3 nucleotide sequence: TGTGCCAGCAGTTACGCAGGGTACAATCAGCCCCAGCATTTT. As protein: CASSYAGYNQPQHF.

The chain recombines TRBV7-9 with TRBJ1-5; 9 bases align to TRBD1. Looked up from germline, CDR1 is SEHNR and CDR2 is FQNEAQ (reference sequence). J was trimmed by 0 bases and V by 5 bases; bases with no gene match: 14. The CDR3 runs to 19 residues. Here the CDR3 reads CASSGTSGQGTYSNQPQHF. The DNA for the CDR3 is TGTGCCAGCAGCGGGACCAGTGGACAGGGGACCTATAGCAATCAGCCCCAGCATTTT.

The chain combines TRBV7-2 with TRBJ2-1, with 14 bases identical to TRBD2. The CDR3 has 17 amino acids. Germline CDR1 SGHTA, CDR2 FQGNSA. J gave up 9 bases and V 5 bases, and 12 bases lay outside the gene matches. The CDR3 is CASSHGTSGSVKVEQFF. CDR3 in DNA: TGTGCCAGCAGCCACGGGACTAGCGGGAGCGTCAAGGTTGAGCAGTTCTTC.

V usage is TRBV6-2 or TRBV6-3 and J usage is TRBJ1-1; 8 bases fit TRBD1. V lost 6 bases, J lost 5 bases, and 5 bases stayed unmatched. Germline values: CDR1 MNHEY, CDR2 SVGEGT. This CDR3 has 13 amino acids. DNA of the CDR3: TGTGCCAGCAGCGGACAGGGTTGGACTGAAGCTTTCTTT. It codes for CASSGQGWTEAFF.

This clone was counted a single time. The genes are TRBV7-8 and TRBJ1-4, with a weak D call TRBD1 (6 bases). CDR1 is SGHVS, CDR2 FQNEAQ, per germline. The CDR3 consists of 19 residues. Deletions cut 2 bases from V and 0 bases from J, with 19 bases between. Here the CDR3 reads CASSLRDRLLGATNEKLFF. CDR3 bases: TGTGCCAGCAGCTTACGAGACAGGCTGCTGGGAGCAACTAATGAAAAACTGTTTTTT.

The chain recombines TRBV28 with TRBJ2-1; TRBD2 matches 9 bases. V was clipped by 4 bases and J by 0 bases; unmatched bases: 13. CDR3 length equals 19 residues. Germline CDR1 MDHEN, CDR2 SYDVKM. Here the CDR3 reads CASSSPAGGDRGSYNEQFF. CDR3 coding DNA: TGTGCCAGCAGTTCTCCAGCGGGAGGAGATAGGGGCTCCTACAATGAGCAGTTCTTC.

The V and J genes are TRBV7-2 and TRBJ2-3; possible D gene TRBD2, 7 bases. The CDR3 is 16 residues long. Germline V CDR1 and CDR2: SGHTA, FQGNSA. The V end was cut by 6 bases, the J end by 3 bases, with 19 bases between. The CDR3 loop is CASSRWGGAITDTQYF. Written as DNA, the CDR3 is TGTGCCAGCAGTAGATGGGGGGGGGCCATTACAGATACGCAGTATTTT.

This clone was counted between two and nine times. The rearrangement joins TRBV30 to TRBJ1-2, with 8 positions matching TRBD1. Germline V gene lookup returns CDR1 GTSNPN and CDR2 SVGIG (reference sequence). Unmatched junction bases numbered 6, after V lost 5 bases and J lost 1 base. The CDR3 runs 14 residues. The CDR3 loop reads CAWGDRQVNYGYTF. The CDR3 bases are TGTGCCTGGGGGGACAGGCAGGTTAACTATGGCTACACCTTC.

The chain combines TRBV11-2 with TRBJ1-4; TRBD1 aligns across 8 bases. V lost 5 bases and J lost 8; bases outside the gene matches: 7. CDR3 length: 14 residues. Germline CDR1 reads SGHAT; CDR2 reads FQNNGV. The CDR3 here is CASSLRGLGEKLFF. For the CDR3, the DNA is TGTGCCAGCAGCCTCAGGGGGCTTGGGGAAAAACTGTTTTTT.

The chain employs TRBV19 and TRBJ2-5; 11 bases are shared with TRBD1. Germline loops: CDR1 LNHDA, CDR2 SQIVND (reference sequence). After removal of 9 bases from V and 5 bases from J, the junction contained 8 bases not matched to a gene. The CDR3 length is 14 residues. CDR3 nucleotide sequence: TGTGCCAGCCAAACCGGGACAGGGGGGGAGACCCAGTACTTC. It translates to CASQTGTGGETQYF.

This clone occurred a few times. The J gene is TRBJ2-1, the V gene TRBV7-8; 9 bases align to TRBD2. Trimming at V came to 0 bases and at J to 4 bases, leaving 7 bases not matched to a gene. The CDR3 has 17 amino acids. Germline V gives CDR1 SGHVS, CDR2 FQNEAQ. The DNA for the CDR3 is TGTGCCAGCAGCTTAGCGGTAGGGCGGGGGGGTTACAATGAGCAGTTCTTC. Amino acids: CASSLAVGRGGYNEQFF.

The rearrangement joins TRBV19 to TRBJ2-5, with a possible D match to TRBD2 (6 bases). V was trimmed by 6 bases and J by 7 bases, leaving 15 bases between them. Germline-derived CDR1 and CDR2 are LNHDA and SQIVND (reference sequence). This CDR3 has 13 amino acids. The CDR3, as DNA: TGTGCCAGTAGAGGCACGGGGGAGGCGACCCAGTACTTC. It yields the protein CASRGTGEATQYF.

The J gene is TRBJ1-1, the V gene TRBV15, with D perhaps matching TRBD1 (5 bases). CDR1 is LNHNV, CDR2 YYDKDF, per germline (reference sequence). The CDR3 is 14 amino acids. The germline V and J ends were trimmed by 4 bases and 6 bases, with 15 bases remaining between them. CDR3 sequence reads: CATSNPGIGAEAFF. In nucleotides, the CDR3 is TGTGCCACCAGCAATCCAGGGATAGGCGCTGAAGCTTTCTTT.

CDR3 bases: TGTGCCTGGAGTGCTGACACTGAAGCTTTCTTT. It translates to CAWSADTEAFF. The chain recombines TRBV30 with TRBJ1-1; D gene ambiguous. The CDR3 contains 11 residues. V was clipped by 1 base and J by 3 bases, with 3 bases between them. Germline V gene lookup returns CDR1 GTSNPN and CDR2 SVGIG (reference sequence).

This clone appeared a few times. The chain recombines TRBV11-2 with TRBJ1-6; 9 bases are a match to TRBD1. The trim removed 1 base at V and 10 bases at J, leaving 2 bases unmatched. Germline V gene lookup returns CDR1 SGHAT and CDR2 FQNNGV. This CDR3 contains 14 residues. CDR3 in DNA: TGTGCCAGCAGCTTAGGGACAGGGGCATCACCCCTCCACTTT. This translates into CASSLGTGASPLHF.

The rearrangement uses TRBV6-5 and TRBJ1-1; TRBD1 matches 12 bases. The CDR3 has 13 amino acids. Germline V gene sequence: CDR1 MNHEY, CDR2 SVGAGI. The DNA for the CDR3 is TGTGCGGGACAGGGGGCAAGGAACACTGAAGCTTTCTTT. Translated, it gives CAGQGARNTEAFF.